A selection of T cell receptor beta chains follows, all from one sample in a study of radiation and T cells in renal cell carcinoma. Assay: immunoSEQ multiplex PCR; the TCRdb copy retains only in-frame clones and omits some. The sample yields about 62,000 clones, about three quarters seen once. The source was blood, collected from a patient whose treatment included radiotherapy and nephrectomy. Receptors originate from a man in his 60s with renal cell carcinoma. CDR3s include the opening cysteine and the closing phenylalanine or tryptophan. D genes are given only for firm matches. Expanded clones are given a class, and other clones once, few, many or no size at all.

d_call,j_call,v_call,clone_size,cdr3_aa,cdr3_nt
-,TRBJ1-5,TRBV5-6,once,CASSVGGTDQPQHF,TGTGCCAGCAGCGTTGGGGGGACCGATCAGCCCCAGCATTTT
-,TRBJ1-5,TRBV10-3,-,CAISDSGDQPQHF,TGTGCCATCAGTGATTCGGGCGATCAGCCCCAGCATTTT
-,TRBJ1-1,TRBV14,-,CASSQARFDMNTEAFF,TGTGCCAGCAGCCAAGCCCGGTTCGACATGAACACTGAAGCTTTCTTT
-,TRBJ1-2,TRBV5-3,-,CARSLTQGFVPYGYTF,TGTGCCAGAAGCTTGACCCAAGGATTTGTTCCTTATGGCTACACCTTC
-,TRBJ2-5,TRBV6-1,-,CASSEVVGETQYF,TGTGCCAGCAGTGAAGTCGTAGGAGAGACCCAGTACTTC
-,TRBJ2-2,TRBV5-1,-,CASSRTESRAGELFF,TGCGCCAGCTCCCGTACGGAATCTCGGGCCGGGGAGCTGTTTTTT
-,TRBJ2-7,TRBV4-3,-,CASSPARAYEQYF,TGCGCCAGCAGCCCCGCAAGGGCGTACGAGCAGTACTTC
TRBD1,TRBJ1-2,TRBV7-9,-,CASSLGSGTGANYGYTF,TGTGCCAGCAGCTTAGGCTCCGGGACAGGGGCTAACTATGGCTACACCTTC
-,TRBJ2-7,TRBV15,-,CATSREGRYEQYF,TGTGCCACCAGCAGAGAGGGGAGATACGAGCAGTACTTC
-,TRBJ2-7,TRBV4-3,-,CASSPTSGTNSYEQYF,TGCGCCAGCAGCCCGACATCCGGGACAAACTCCTACGAGCAGTACTTC
TRBD1,TRBJ2-5,TRBV28,-,CASSGADRAGETQYF,TGTGCCAGCAGTGGGGCGGACAGGGCGGGAGAGACCCAGTACTTC
-,TRBJ1-1,TRBV7-8,-,CASSLTMGRDLGTEAFF,TGTGCCAGCAGCCTCACGATGGGACGGGACCTGGGGACTGAAGCTTTCTTT
-,TRBJ1-2,TRBV19,large,CASSIEGGDYTF,TGTGCCAGTAGTATAGAAGGAGGGGACTACACCTTC
TRBD1,TRBJ2-2,TRBV30,once,CAWSRQGASGELFF,TGTGCCTGGAGTCGACAGGGGGCGTCCGGGGAGCTGTTTTTT
TRBD1,TRBJ1-5,TRBV19,-,CASSIGRTGDQPQHF,TGTGCCAGTAGTATAGGGCGGACAGGGGATCAGCCCCAGCATTTT
-,TRBJ2-5,TRBV6-5,-,CASSYQGQETQYF,TGTGCCAGCAGTTATCAGGGACAAGAGACCCAGTACTTC
-,TRBJ1-1,TRBV30,-,CAWSRDGVTQAFF,TGTGCCTGGAGCCGGGACGGCGTAACACAAGCTTTCTTT
TRBD2,TRBJ2-3,TRBV5-1,-,CASSRSGGDSTDTQYF,TGCGCCAGCAGCAGGAGCGGGGGAGATAGCACAGATACGCAGTATTTT
-,TRBJ1-5,TRBV21-1,-,CASILSLRAQHF,TGTGCCAGCATTCTTTCCCTAAGGGCCCAGCATTTT
TRBD1,TRBJ2-2,TRBV7-9,-,CASRRQGNTGELFF,TGTGCCAGCCGACGACAGGGGAACACCGGGGAGCTGTTTTTT
-,TRBJ1-3,TRBV6-1,many,CASSEANLGTGNTIYF,TGTGCCAGCAGTGAAGCGAACCTGGGGACTGGAAACACCATATATTTT
-,TRBJ2-7,TRBV11-2,-,CASSLGRGPGDYEQYF,TGTGCCAGCAGCTTAGGGAGGGGGCCTGGGGACTACGAGCAGTACTTC
-,TRBJ1-1,TRBV5-4,few,CASSLLGVEAFF,TGTGCCAGCAGCTTGTTGGGGGTGGAAGCTTTCTTT
TRBD1,TRBJ1-1,TRBV11-3,-,CASSPRQGNIANTEAFF,TGTGCCAGCAGCCCTCGACAGGGAAATATCGCGAACACTGAAGCTTTCTTT
-,TRBJ2-1,TRBV11-3,-,CASSLGAWDPKDEQFF,TGTGCCAGCAGCCTAGGGGCTTGGGACCCGAAGGATGAGCAGTTCTTC
-,TRBJ2-5,TRBV9,-,CASSVGGGTETQYF,TGTGCCAGCAGCGTAGGAGGTGGGACGGAGACCCAGTACTTC
-,TRBJ2-7,TRBV2,-,CASSDRLAGSSGEQYF,TGTGCCAGCAGTGATCGGCTTGCAGGGTCGTCGGGCGAGCAGTACTTC
-,TRBJ1-5,TRBV30,-,CAWSVDNRNQPQHF,TGTGCCTGGAGTGTAGACAACCGCAATCAGCCCCAGCATTTT
-,TRBJ1-4,TRBV19,-,CASSISSGTTNEKLFF,TGTGCCAGTAGTATTAGTTCGGGCACAACTAATGAAAAACTGTTTTTT
TRBD1,TRBJ2-3,TRBV14,-,CASRTGLTDTQYF,TGTGCCAGCCGGACAGGACTCACAGATACGCAGTATTTT
TRBD1,TRBJ2-3,TRBV28,-,CASSQGGQGGTDTQYF,TGTGCCAGCAGTCAGGGGGGACAGGGTGGAACAGATACGCAGTATTTT
-,TRBJ1-2,TRBV19,-,CASSSLGGAGYTF,TGTGCCAGTAGTTCCCTCGGAGGCGCTGGCTACACCTTC
TRBD1,TRBJ1-6,TRBV27,-,CASSSDRGLSPLHF,TGTGCCAGCAGTTCGGACAGGGGGCTCTCACCCCTCCACTTT
-,TRBJ2-5,TRBV7-9,-,CASRTQGSETQYF,TGTGCCAGCAGGACTCAGGGGTCGGAGACCCAGTACTTC
TRBD2,TRBJ2-3,TRBV7-9,-,CASSDRTSGASTDTQYF,TGTGCCAGCAGCGACCGGACTAGCGGGGCGAGCACAGATACGCAGTATTTT
TRBD1,TRBJ1-1,TRBV7-2,-,CASSLSRTGNTEAFF,TGTGCCAGCAGCTTGAGTCGGACAGGGAACACTGAAGCTTTCTTT
-,TRBJ2-3,TRBV7-9,-,CASSSTTDTQYF,TGTGCCAGCAGCTCAACCACAGATACGCAGTATTTT
-,TRBJ1-1,TRBV30,-,CAWSWTRDMNTEAFF,TGTGCCTGGAGTTGGACGCGGGACATGAACACTGAAGCTTTCTTT
TRBD2,TRBJ2-5,TRBV9,-,CASSVTSGGDQETQYF,TGTGCCAGCAGCGTAACTAGCGGGGGAGACCAAGAGACCCAGTACTTC
-,TRBJ1-1,TRBV11-3,-,CASSVEADTEAFF,TGTGCCAGCAGCGTGGAAGCGGACACTGAAGCTTTCTTT
-,TRBJ1-2,TRBV11-2,once,CASSPRIGTALGYTF,TGTGCCAGCAGTCCTCGCATCGGGACGGCCCTGGGCTACACCTTC
-,TRBJ2-5,TRBV6-1,-,CASSEFPSYQETQYF,TGTGCCAGCAGTGAATTCCCCTCGTACCAAGAGACCCAGTACTTC
-,TRBJ2-5,TRBV7-9,-,CASSLTGINQETQYF,TGTGCCAGCAGCTTGACCGGGATAAACCAAGAGACCCAGTACTTC
-,TRBJ1-1,TRBV19,-,CASSGPVNTEAFF,TGTGCCAGTTCCGGACCGGTGAACACTGAAGCTTTCTTT
TRBD1,TRBJ1-2,TRBV5-5,many,CASSLFGTGTQYGYTF,TGTGCCAGCAGCCTGTTTGGGACAGGCACCCAATATGGCTACACCTTC
TRBD2,TRBJ2-3,TRBV6-8,-,CASTPRPLAGGATSTDTQYF,TGTGCCAGCACCCCTCGGCCCCTAGCGGGGGGTGCCACTAGCACAGATACGCAGTATTTT
-,TRBJ1-1,TRBV5-1,once,CASRIENPTEAFF,TGCGCCAGCAGGATAGAGAATCCCACTGAAGCTTTCTTT
-,TRBJ2-5,TRBV19,-,CASSRGSEETQYF,TGTGCCAGTAGTAGGGGATCGGAAGAGACCCAGTACTTC
TRBD2,TRBJ2-3,TRBV6-5,-,CASSLRGGRTDTQYF,TGTGCCAGCAGTCTTCGGGGGGGGAGAACAGATACGCAGTATTTT
-,TRBJ2-5,TRBV7-2,-,CASVRRGQETQYF,TGTGCCAGTGTACGGAGGGGCCAAGAGACCCAGTACTTC
TRBD2,TRBJ2-1,TRBV19,once,CASSIGLAEDNEQFF,TGTGCCAGTAGTATCGGACTAGCGGAAGACAATGAGCAGTTCTTC
-,TRBJ2-5,TRBV19,-,CASSPIDLGQETQYF,TGTGCCAGTAGTCCCATCGACTTGGGGCAAGAGACCCAGTACTTC
-,TRBJ2-2,TRBV18,-,CASSPYGGDTGELFF,TGTGCCAGCTCACCATACGGGGGTGACACCGGGGAGCTGTTTTTT
-,TRBJ2-6,TRBV15,few,CATSKEKGGSAGANVLTF,TGTGCCACCAGCAAAGAGAAAGGGGGGTCGGCAGGGGCCAACGTCCTGACTTTC
-,TRBJ1-1,TRBV7-2,-,CASSLEPTSGMKGTEAFF,TGTGCCAGCAGCTTAGAGCCGACTTCCGGGATGAAGGGCACTGAAGCTTTCTTT